These 12 T cell receptor beta chains originate from one sample sequenced in a study of cytomegalovirus exposure and HLA in healthy donors. Clones were sequenced by immunoSEQ multiplex PCR, and TCRdb holds only the in-frame ones, with some missing. The profile shows under 80,000 clones, about 89% of them singletons. The sample was PBMCs. Receptors originate from a woman in her late teens or twenties in good health and CMV-seronegative.

This clone was recorded once. This chain uses TRBV18 with TRBJ1-5, with D possibly matching TRBD1 (5 bases). With 0 bases removed from V and 0 bases from J, the gap between germline ends came to 15 bases. Looked up from germline, CDR1 is KGHSH and CDR2 is LQKENI. The CDR3 is 18 amino acids. DNA of the CDR3: TGTGCCAGCTCACCACCGGCATCAGGGCACTATAGCAATCAGCCCCAGCATTTT. Translated: CASSPPASGHYSNQPQHF. Drawing the rest from reference TRBV18 and TRBJ1-5, the complete variable domain is NAGVMQNPRHLVRRRGQEARLRCSPMKGHSHVYWYRQLPEEGLKFMVYLQKENIIDESGMPKERFSAEFPKEGPSILRIQQVVRGDSAAYFCASSPPASGHYSNQPQHFGDGTRLSIL.

A single count supports this clone. V usage is TRBV30 and J usage is TRBJ1-6, with TRBD1 matching over 7 bases. This CDR3 is 17 amino acids long. CDR1 GTSNPN and CDR2 SVGIG come from the germline V gene (reference sequence). Trimming took 0 bases from V and 9 from J; bases not matched to a gene: 14. Here the CDR3 reads CAWSVLPGQGVGSPLHF. The CDR3 nucleotides are TGTGCCTGGAGTGTACTCCCGGGCCAGGGGGTGGGTTCACCCCTCCACTTT.

The CDR3 loop is CASSLLGGRTHNEQFF. CDR3 sequence (DNA): TGTGCCAGCAGTTTATTAGGCGGGAGGACCCACAATGAGCAGTTCTTC. The chain employs TRBV28 and TRBJ2-1, with TRBD2 matching over 8 bases. The CDR3 totals 16 residues. With V trimmed by 1 base and J by 5 bases, 7 bases remained unmatched. Germline V CDR1 and CDR2: MDHEN, SYDVKM.

The chain employs TRBV14 and TRBJ1-5; D might be TRBD1 (5 bases). V dropped 1 base and J dropped 4 bases, with 14 bases sitting between them. The CDR3 contains 16 residues. From germline, CDR1 is SGHDN and CDR2 FVKESK. CDR3 sequence: CASSQGGGIGNQPQHF. Here the CDR3 DNA reads TGTGCCAGCAGCCAAGGCGGGGGGATCGGTAATCAGCCCCAGCATTTT. The complete variable domain, with remaining parts taken from reference TRBV14 and TRBJ1-5, reads EAGVTQFPSHSVIEKGQTVTLRCDPISGHDNLYWYRRVMGKEIKFLLHFVKESKQDESGMPNNRFLAERTGGTYSTLKVQPAELEDSGVYFCASSQGGGIGNQPQHFGDGTRLSIL.

This clone has only one observation. The rearrangement joins TRBV7-9 to TRBJ1-2; TRBD1 aligns across 7 bases. Trimming took 4 bases from V and 2 from J; bases not matched to a gene: 16. This CDR3 region has 18 residues. CDR1 SEHNR and CDR2 FQNEAQ come from the germline V gene (reference sequence). For the CDR3, the DNA is TGTGCCAGCAGCTCACCACTGTGGGCCCAGGGGGGCAACTATGGCTACACCTTC. Encoded protein: CASSSPLWAQGGNYGYTF.

The chain links TRBV6-6 to TRBJ2-1; 10 bases fit TRBD2. Trimming removed 0 bases from V and 10 bases from J; junction bases left unmatched: 6. The CDR3 totals 15 residues. Looked up from germline, CDR1 is MNHNY and CDR2 is SVGAGI (reference sequence). CDR3: CASSYSILAGVEQFF. CDR3 nucleotide sequence: TGTGCCAGCAGTTACTCGATTCTAGCGGGGGTCGAGCAGTTCTTC.

The rearrangement uses TRBV27 and TRBJ2-7; 11 nucleotides align to TRBD2. Trimming removed 5 bases from V and 2 bases from J; junction bases left unmatched: 5. The CDR3 consists of 15 residues. The V gene's germline CDR1 is MNHEY and CDR2 SMNVEV (reference sequence). CDR3 in amino acids: CASSEGLAGPYEQYF. Written as DNA, the CDR3 is TGTGCCAGCAGTGAAGGACTAGCGGGTCCCTACGAGCAGTACTTC.

The chain recombines TRBV7-2 with TRBJ1-2, with a weak D call TRBD1 (6 bases). Germline V lookup: CDR1 SGHTA, CDR2 FQGNSA. V dropped 5 bases and J dropped 3 bases, with 16 bases sitting between them. The CDR3 is 15 residues long. The CDR3 region has the DNA TGTGCCAGCAGCCCGCCCGGCCAGGGGCACTATGGCTACACCTTC. It yields the protein CASSPPGQGHYGYTF. The variable domain in full, with the rest retrieved from reference TRBV7-2 and TRBJ1-2, is GAGVSQSPSNKVTEKGKDVELRCDPISGHTALYWYRQSLGQGLEFLIYFQGNSAPDKSGLPSDRFSAERTGGSVSTLTIQRTQQEDSAVYLCASSPPGQGHYGYTFGSGTRLTVV.

Written as DNA, the CDR3 is TGCAGCGTTGAATTCAGTACCTCCTACAATGAGCAGTTCTTC. Amino acid sequence: CSVEFSTSYNEQFF. The chain joins TRBV29-1 to TRBJ2-1; D unresolved. The CDR3 covers 14 residues. The germline V gene has CDR1 SQVTM and CDR2 ANQGSEA. The V end lost 2 bases, the J end lost 0 bases, and 8 bases lay between the germline ends.

V gene TRBV27 combines with J gene TRBJ2-4; D call uncertain. Germline-derived CDR1 and CDR2 are MNHEY and SMNVEV (reference sequence). V was shortened by 4 bases and J by 0 bases, with 13 bases between the two germline ends. This CDR3 spans 16 amino acids. The CDR3 loop reads CASSSPMQSAKNIQYF. The CDR3 nucleotides read TGTGCCAGCAGTTCCCCCATGCAGTCAGCCAAAAACATTCAGTACTTC.

With respect to this clone: Additional DNA sequences in this sample encode the identical CDR3. The gene calls are TRBV29-1 and TRBJ2-5; perhaps TRBD2 as D (6 bases). This CDR3 spans 15 amino acids. The germline CDR1 and CDR2 sequences are SQVTM and ANQGSEA. The V end was cut by 0 bases, the J end by 3 bases, with 14 bases between. The DNA of the CDR3 is TGCAGCGTTGAAGATGGGGGGACCGAAAAAGAGACCCAGTACTTC. Translating it yields CSVEDGGTEKETQYF. The full variable domain, in which reference TRBV29-1 and TRBJ2-5 provide the parts outside the CDR3, is SAVISQKPSRDICQRGTSLTIQCQVDSQVTMMFWYRQQPGQSLTLIATANQGSEATYESGFVIDKFPISRPNLTFSTLTVSNMSPEDSSIYLCSVEDGGTEKETQYFGPGTRLLVL.

J is TRBJ1-3 and V is TRBV5-4; D is unclear. This CDR3 is 17 amino acids long. Trimming cost V 4 bases and J 4 bases, with 21 bases left between them. Germline CDR1 SGHNT, CDR2 YYREEE (reference sequence). The CDR3 protein is CASSVGAAVEVGNTIYF. The CDR3 coding sequence is TGTGCCAGCAGCGTGGGTGCGGCAGTGGAGGTGGGAAACACCATATATTTT.